Below, 4 T cell receptor beta chains from the same sample are listed, as sequenced in a study of blood T cell repertoires in COVID-19. Sequencing used immunoSEQ multiplex PCR; TCRdb keeps in-frame clones, though not all of them. The sample holds some 100,000 clones, almost 90% seen once. Sequences were obtained from peripheral blood. Source of these receptors: a woman aged 65 to 85 with acute or convalescent COVID-19.

V is TRBV2 and J is TRBJ2-5; 12 bases fit TRBD2. The CDR3 has 17 residues. After removal of 7 bases from V and 2 bases from J, the junction contained 11 bases not matched to a gene. Germline CDR1 is SNHLY and CDR2 is FYNNEI. The CDR3 here is CASTAPSGGARQETQYF. The CDR3 DNA is TGTGCCAGCACTGCTCCTAGCGGGGGGGCAAGACAAGAGACCCAGTACTTC.

This clone has just one count. The V gene is TRBV4-1, the J gene TRBJ1-4; 9 bases line up with TRBD1. Germline V gene data show CDR1 as MGHRA and CDR2 as YSYEKL. The trim removed 4 bases at V and 7 bases at J, leaving 4 bases unmatched. The CDR3 spans 14 residues. The DNA of the CDR3 is TGCGCCAGCAGCCTAACAGGGGGCCCTGAAAAACTGTTTTTT. This encodes CASSLTGGPEKLFF.

This clone was counted once. V usage is TRBV7-2 and J usage is TRBJ2-7, with 8 bases aligning to TRBD2. The CDR3 has 14 residues. The germline CDR1 and CDR2 sequences are SGHTA and FQGNSA. The V gene end was trimmed by 3 bases and the J gene end by 5 bases; junction bases not matched to a gene: 6. CDR3 nucleotide sequence: TGTGCCAGCAGCTTCGGACTAGCCTACCACGAGCAGTACTTC. Translation gives CASSFGLAYHEQYF.

This chain joins TRBV11-1 and TRBJ2-1; TRBD2 might be the D (5 bases). The CDR3 is made up of 15 amino acids. Trimming removed 2 bases at V and 4 bases at J, with 12 bases between. Germline V gene data show CDR1 as SGHAT and CDR2 as FQDESV (reference sequence). CDR3 bases: TGTGCCAGCAGCTTATCCTCAGCGGATTACAATGAGCAGTTCTTC. The encoded protein is CASSLSSADYNEQFF.